This TCR beta chain was identified during a study of blood T cell repertoires in COVID-19. The protocol was immunoSEQ multiplex PCR, while the TCRdb copy is restricted to in-frame clones and leaves out a portion. The sample lists roughly 240,000 clones, roughly 90% occurring once. This CDR3 is built from 15 residues. V lost 4 bases to trimming and J lost 3 bases, with 15 bases between them. Germline CDR1 and CDR2: LNHDA and SQIVND (reference sequence). Sequencing was performed on PBMCs or T cells enriched from blood (not recorded which). The V and J genes are TRBV19 and TRBJ1-2; D possibly corresponds to TRBD1 (6 bases). This receptor was obtained from a woman aged 25 to 39 with acute COVID-19. The CDR3 sequence is CASSTDWDTDYGYTF. CDR3 in DNA: TGTGCCAGTAGTACCGATTGGGACACTGACTATGGCTACACCTTC. Drawing the rest from reference TRBV19 and TRBJ1-2, the complete variable domain is DGGITQSPKYLFRKEGQNVTLSCEQNLNHDAMYWYRQDPGQGLRLIYYSQIVNDFQKGDIAEGYSVSREKKESFPLTVTSAQKNPTAFYLCASSTDWDTDYGYTFGSGTRLTVV.